Here is one T cell receptor beta chain with its context. The antigen remains unidentified. This entry is derived from a study of cytomegalovirus exposure and HLA in healthy donors. The CDR3 covers 14 residues. The V and J ends lost 2 bases and 9 bases, in that order; junction bases with no gene match: 4. The germline CDR1 and CDR2 sequences are KGHSH and LQKENI. The PCR had 60 Vbeta and 13 Jbeta primers. The repertoire was sequenced with immunoSEQ multiplex PCR; TCRdb's copy has only in-frame clones and lacks some. The repertoire includes fewer than 200,000 clones, around 73% of them detected once, and roughly 5.4% sits in the top ten. Study results and limitations: Cytomegalovirus-associated TCR beta chains were listed, numbering some 180. Near-uniform donor sequencing depth was presumed by presence/absence analyses. In vitro assays verified that three CMV-associated chains recognized CMV antigens specifically. The majority of TCR sequences were rare, yet some public TCRs appeared in many donors.

The receptor comes from a woman younger than 30 in good health and CMV-seropositive. The specimen sequenced was PBMCs. The rearrangement joins TRBV18 to TRBJ2-1; 10 bases are a match to TRBD1. The CDR3 here is CASSPGTGAGEQFF. The CDR3, as DNA: TGTGCCAGCTCACCAGGGACAGGGGCGGGTGAGCAGTTCTTC.